This T cell receptor (beta chain) was recovered during a study of CD4 T cells in relation to SARS-CoV-2 and coronaviruses. For the study at large: TCR beta CDR3s were sequenced after roughly eleven-day antigen culture of PBMCs. Crossreactive spike epitopes shared across donors were mapped to their HLA restriction.

To note about this clone: The target antigen is unknown.

Generated by immunoSEQ multiplex PCR, the TCRdb table keeps only in-frame clones and is missing some. Among more than 20,000 clones, roughly 76% were seen once, and the ten largest hold approximately 16%. CDR1 and CDR2 from the germline V gene are SGHTA and FQGNSA. V lost 0 bases, J lost 4 bases, and 8 bases lay in between. The CDR3 length is 14 residues. The unexposed donors gave CD4+ T cells in about 2011-2019, prior to COVID-19. The cells were cultured for 10 days before CD4+ T cells were isolated. Cells permitting, SARS-CoV-2 S/N and four cold-coronavirus spikes were tested on unexposed-donor CD4+ T cells. Study-wide results and caveats: No donor gave both pre-pandemic and post-infection samples.

The chain joins TRBV7-2 to TRBJ2-3; no reliable D call. This clonotype originated in a human donor in good health. Sample: CD4+ T cells from PBMCs, cultured in vitro. The CDR3 DNA is TGTGCCAGCAGCTTAGCTTTTTCCGCAGATACGCAGTATTTT. It codes for CASSLAFSADTQYF.